This entry concerns a single T cell receptor (beta chain). What it binds is unknown. Sequencing followed a ViraFEST assay step that expanded antigen-specific CD4+ T cells with viral peptide pools. Once cultured for nine to ten days, the cells underwent separation to obtain CD4+ T cells. The infection with SARS-CoV-2 (confirmed by PCR) occurred in this person between March and December 2020. Cultures of about 2 million PBMC per well contained roughly 9.4 IU/ml IL-2 plus 10 ug/ml peptides. This specimen belongs to a study of vaccination effects on CD4 cells after COVID-19. The overall study: The vaccine given was either BNT162b2 or mRNA-1273, in two doses.

Germline loops: CDR1 SGHRS, CDR2 YFSETQ. The CDR3 length is 14 residues. V was trimmed by 0 bases and J by 1 base, leaving 7 bases between them. Study results and limitations: Substantial clonal contraction characterized both infection- and vaccine-induced clones late after vaccination.

Sequencing used immunoSEQ multiplex PCR; TCRdb keeps in-frame clones, though not all of them. The sample comprises 24,000 or so clones, 69% of which are singletons, and roughly 18% rests with the top ten. Sequenced material: CD4+ T cells from PBMCs cultured with SARS-CoV-2 spike peptides, taken before COVID-19 vaccination. The sequence came from a human donor who had a prior SARS-CoV-2 infection. The gene calls are TRBV5-1 and TRBJ1-1; the D is unclear. The chain's CDR3 is CASSLVPGNTEAFF. CDR3 bases: TGCGCCAGCAGCTTGGTCCCGGGGAACACTGAAGCTTTCTTT.